These T cell receptor beta chains were read from a single sample in a study of T cell changes during pregnancy in multiple sclerosis. Profiling relied on immunoSEQ multiplex PCR, and the TCRdb table lists in-frame clones only, not all of them. This sample has tens of thousands of clones; roughly 94% occur once, and the top ten carry less than 0.15%. The specimen comprised CD4+ T cells from peripheral blood mononuclear cells, sampled after pregnancy. Receptor source: a female donor with multiple sclerosis, enrolled in a pregnancy study. Both conserved end residues are part of each CDR3. D genes are given only for firm matches. The size field is filled for only some rows; it gives once, few, many or a size class.

V gene	D gene	clone size	J gene	CDR3 protein	CDR3 DNA
TRBV6-5	NA	once	TRBJ2-1	CASRLDFKLYNEQFF	TGTGCCAGCAGACTCGACTTTAAGTTGTACAATGAGCAGTTCTTC
TRBV10-3	TRBD1	NA	TRBJ2-7	CAISEAGGRGHEQYF	TGTGCCATCAGTGAGGCTGGGGGCAGGGGGCACGAGCAGTACTTC
TRBV6-5	TRBD1	once	TRBJ1-3	CASSLTGANTIYF	TGTGCCAGCAGTTTGACAGGGGCCAACACCATATATTTT
TRBV7-2	TRBD2	NA	TRBJ2-7	CASSSGTSEDNRQQYF	TGTGCCAGCAGCTCCGGGACTAGCGAGGACAATAGGCAGCAGTACTTC
TRBV2	NA	NA	TRBJ1-5	CASTAGNSNQPQHF	TGTGCCAGCACCGCAGGGAATAGCAATCAGCCCCAGCATTTT
TRBV9	TRBD2	NA	TRBJ2-7	CASSGTSGEPHYEQYF	TGTGCCAGCAGCGGGACTAGCGGGGAGCCACATTACGAGCAGTACTTC
TRBV2	TRBD2	NA	TRBJ2-7	CASSGTSGNYEQYF	TGTGCCAGCAGTGGGACTAGCGGAAACTACGAGCAGTACTTC
TRBV7-9	TRBD1	few	TRBJ1-1	CASSSNRGRTEAFF	TGTGCCAGCAGCTCCAACAGGGGCCGGACTGAAGCTTTCTTT
TRBV4-3	NA	NA	TRBJ1-5	CASSQSRTGNQPQHF	TGCGCCAGCAGCCAATCCCGGACAGGCAATCAGCCCCAGCATTTT
TRBV10-3	NA	NA	TRBJ2-7	CAISEDRLVWEQYF	TGTGCCATCAGTGAGGACAGGCTGGTTTGGGAGCAGTACTTC
TRBV21-1	NA	NA	TRBJ2-7	CASSREWSYEQYF	TGTGCCAGCAGCAGGGAGTGGAGCTACGAGCAGTACTTC
TRBV28	TRBD1	NA	TRBJ1-1	CASRVTGGNTEAFF	TGTGCCAGCAGGGTTACAGGGGGCAACACTGAAGCTTTCTTT
TRBV28	NA	NA	TRBJ2-3	CASSRETDTQYF	TGTGCCAGCAGCCGGGAAACAGATACGCAGTATTTT
TRBV27	TRBD2	NA	TRBJ2-7	CASSFLAGEQYF	TGTGCCAGCAGTTTTCTAGCGGGCGAGCAGTACTTC
TRBV7-9	NA	once	TRBJ2-5	CATRAGETQYF	TGTGCCACACGAGCGGGTGAGACCCAGTACTTC
TRBV7-3	TRBD1	NA	TRBJ2-7	CASSLLGQGAVDEQYF	TGTGCCAGCAGCTTATTGGGACAGGGGGCGGTCGACGAGCAGTACTTC
TRBV9	TRBD1	NA	TRBJ2-3	CASSVGTGGADTQYF	TGTGCCAGCAGCGTAGGGACAGGGGGCGCAGATACGCAGTATTTT
TRBV28	NA	few	TRBJ1-5	CASTQTGRGNQPQHF	TGTGCCAGCACCCAGACAGGAAGGGGGAATCAGCCCCAGCATTTT
TRBV9	TRBD2	NA	TRBJ2-3	CASSGLGGRFTDTQYF	TGTGCCAGCAGCGGCCTTGGCGGGAGGTTCACAGATACGCAGTATTTT
TRBV28	NA	NA	TRBJ1-1	CAGAQGLNTEAFF	TGTGCCGGGGCACAGGGATTGAACACTGAAGCTTTCTTT
TRBV28	NA	NA	TRBJ1-5	CASSGQPQPQHF	TGTGCCAGTTCAGGGCAGCCTCAGCCCCAGCATTTT
TRBV4-2	TRBD2	NA	TRBJ2-1	CASSRTSAYNEQFF	TGTGCCAGCAGCCGGACTAGCGCCTACAATGAGCAGTTCTTC
TRBV15	TRBD1	NA	TRBJ2-4	CATSRDRGQGQAKNIQYF	TGTGCCACCAGCAGAGATAGGGGGCAGGGTCAAGCCAAAAACATTCAGTACTTC
TRBV5-1	NA	NA	TRBJ2-2	CASSLGHRSTGELFF	TGCGCCAGCAGCTTGGGCCACAGGTCCACCGGGGAGCTGTTTTTT
TRBV29-1	NA	NA	TRBJ1-1	CSVRDTEAFF	TGCAGCGTCAGGGACACTGAAGCTTTCTTT
TRBV7-3	TRBD2	NA	TRBJ2-7	CASSSTSGSFAEQYF	TGTGCCAGCAGCTCGACTAGCGGGAGTTTCGCCGAGCAGTACTTC
TRBV5-1	TRBD1	NA	TRBJ2-7	CASSLDRGSYEQYF	TGCGCCAGCAGCTTGGACAGGGGGTCTTACGAGCAGTACTTC
TRBV13	TRBD1	NA	TRBJ1-2	CASSPARGDSYGYTF	TGTGCCAGCAGCCCGGCCAGGGGGGACAGCTATGGCTACACCTTC
TRBV5-4	TRBD2	NA	TRBJ2-7	CASSSRTSGRLYEQYF	TGTGCCAGCAGCTCCCGGACTAGCGGGAGGTTATACGAGCAGTACTTC
TRBV7-3	TRBD1	NA	TRBJ2-3	CASSLGQGAGDTQYF	TGTGCCAGCAGCTTGGGACAGGGGGCAGGAGATACGCAGTATTTT
TRBV13	TRBD2	NA	TRBJ2-1	CASSPRTSGSHEQFF	TGTGCCAGCAGCCCCCGGACTAGCGGGAGTCATGAGCAGTTCTTC